This T cell receptor (beta chain) stems from a study of cytomegalovirus exposure and HLA in healthy donors. Findings of the study overall: Looking again later, the authors saw that most CMV-associated TCR beta chains seemed HLA-restricted.

There are 17 residues in the CDR3. V lost 6 bases and J lost 6, with 27 bases in between. Germline V lookup: CDR1 MNHEY, CDR2 SMNVEV (reference sequence). Concerning this clone: Its target is not known.

The primer mix had 60 Vbeta and 13 Jbeta primers. Sequencing was performed with immunoSEQ multiplex PCR; in TCRdb, only in-frame clones are kept and a portion is missing. The sample lists some 180,000 clones, almost 85% seen once, with approximately 2.2% in the top ten. Source material: PBMCs. The chain has TRBV27 and TRBJ2-7; D is possibly TRBD2 (6 bases). The TCR comes from a woman aged 50 to 60 in good health and CMV-seronegative. The CDR3 bases are TGTGCCAGCAGCCCCCCTCCCCAGCGGGTCGGGTCGTTCGAGCAGTACTTC. Protein product: CASSPPPQRVGSFEQYF.